This TCR beta chain appears in the sequencing data of a study of shared clonotypes between healthy human individuals. Notes on the study in general: The sharing of approximately 5.1% of naive CD4 clonotypes was seen across a handful of donors. Enrolling few donors narrowed the genetic and exposure-history diversity that was represented.

As regards this clone: The antigen is unknown.

Method: immunoSEQ multiplex PCR; TCRdb's copy keeps in-frame clones and lacks some. The sample carries hundreds of thousands of clones, 80% to 95% recorded once. The CDR3 spans 15 residues. Germline V CDR1 and CDR2: SGHAT, FQDESV (reference sequence). V shed 4 bases and J shed 0 bases, with 10 bases lying between them. The naive CD8 subset, CD45RO-negative cells positively selected for CCR7, excluded terminally differentiated effector memory CD45RA+ cells. Sequenced sample: naive CD8+ T cells sorted from blood. The chain joins TRBV11-1 to TRBJ1-5; D call uncertain. This clonotype was obtained from a man aged 30 to 45 in good health. CDR3 in DNA: TGTGCCAGCAGCTCCACCGGGGATAGCAATCAGCCCCAGCATTTT. Its protein product is CASSSTGDSNQPQHF.